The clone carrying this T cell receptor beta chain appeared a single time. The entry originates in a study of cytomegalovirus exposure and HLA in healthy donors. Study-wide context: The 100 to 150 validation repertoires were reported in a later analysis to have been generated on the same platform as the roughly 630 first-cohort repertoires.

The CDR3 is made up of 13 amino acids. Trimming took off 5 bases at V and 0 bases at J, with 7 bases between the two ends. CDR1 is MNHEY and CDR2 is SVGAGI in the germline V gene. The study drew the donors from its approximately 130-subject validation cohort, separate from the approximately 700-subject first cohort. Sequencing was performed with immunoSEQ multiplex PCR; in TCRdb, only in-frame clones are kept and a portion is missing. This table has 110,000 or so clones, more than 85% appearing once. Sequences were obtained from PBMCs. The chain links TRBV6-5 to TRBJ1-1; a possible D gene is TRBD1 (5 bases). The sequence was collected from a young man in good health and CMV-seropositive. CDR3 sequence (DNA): TGTGCCAGCAGTACAGGAATGAACACTGAAGCTTTCTTT. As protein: CASSTGMNTEAFF.